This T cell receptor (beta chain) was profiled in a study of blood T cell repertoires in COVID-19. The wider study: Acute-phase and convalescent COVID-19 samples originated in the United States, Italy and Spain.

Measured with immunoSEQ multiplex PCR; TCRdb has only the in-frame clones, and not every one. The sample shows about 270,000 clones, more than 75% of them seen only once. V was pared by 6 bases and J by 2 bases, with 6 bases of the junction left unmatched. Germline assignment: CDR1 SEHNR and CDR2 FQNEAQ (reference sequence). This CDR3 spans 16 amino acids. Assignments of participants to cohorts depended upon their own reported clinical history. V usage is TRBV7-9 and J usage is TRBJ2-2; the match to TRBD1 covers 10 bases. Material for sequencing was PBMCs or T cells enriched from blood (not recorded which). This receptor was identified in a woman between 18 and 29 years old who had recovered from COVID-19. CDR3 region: CASRNRDRGNTGELFF. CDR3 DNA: TGTGCCAGCAGAAACCGGGACAGGGGTAACACCGGGGAGCTGTTTTTT.